The rows below give T cell receptor beta chains drawn from one sample of a study of T cell responses to AZD1222 COVID-19 vaccine. Assay: immunoSEQ multiplex PCR; the TCRdb copy retains only in-frame clones and omits some. The sample lists some 140,000 clones, approximately 87% occurring once. The source material was peripheral blood, sampled on day 0 of MenACWY control vaccination. The receptors were gathered from an adult in good health. CDR3s include the opening cysteine and the closing phenylalanine or tryptophan. A D gene is named only where the DNA matches it firmly. Clone sizes are given selectively: once, few, many, or a class where the clone is expanded.

j_call	v_call	d_call	clone_size	cdr3_nt	cdr3_aa
TRBJ1-2	TRBV4-3	-	-	TGCGCCAGCAGCCAAGTAGGGGCTCTTGGCTACACCTTC	CASSQVGALGYTF
TRBJ1-5	TRBV7-2	TRBD1	-	TGTGCCAGCAGCTTAAGACAGGGGGCCGGTCAGCCCCAGCATTTT	CASSLRQGAGQPQHF
TRBJ1-6	TRBV6-5	-	-	TGTGCCAGCAGTCTAGAAACGTCACCCCTCCACTTT	CASSLETSPLHF
TRBJ2-7	TRBV7-8	-	-	TGTGCCAGCAGCAGCGTAGGGTCCTACGAGCAGTACTTC	CASSSVGSYEQYF
TRBJ1-5	TRBV19	TRBD1	-	TGTGCCAGTAGTCCTCGAAACAGGGGGGATCAGCCCCAGCATTTT	CASSPRNRGDQPQHF
TRBJ1-2	TRBV5-4	-	-	TGTGCCAGCAGCTTGGTCGGGGCGGGAACCTATGGCTACACCTTC	CASSLVGAGTYGYTF
TRBJ2-7	TRBV10-3	-	-	TGTGCCATCGGTAACGGCCTCTACGAGCAGTACTTC	CAIGNGLYEQYF
TRBJ1-5	TRBV24-1	-	few	TGTGCCACCAGTGATTCGGGGGGGGTAGGTCAGCCCCAGCATTTT	CATSDSGGVGQPQHF
TRBJ1-1	TRBV6-5	-	-	TGTGCCAGCAGGAACAGGGCAATGAACACTGAAGCTTTCTTT	CASRNRAMNTEAFF
TRBJ1-1	TRBV20-1	TRBD1	-	TGCAGTTACAGGGGGGGCACTGAAGCTTTCTTT	CSYRGGTEAFF
TRBJ1-2	TRBV12-5	-	-	TGTGCTAGTGGTTTGGACTGGGGTGGCTACACCTTC	CASGLDWGGYTF
TRBJ2-6	TRBV28	-	-	TGTGCCAGCAGTTTATGGCAGGGGTTGAGCTCTGGGGCCAACGTCCTGACTTTC	CASSLWQGLSSGANVLTF
TRBJ2-5	TRBV6-5	TRBD1	-	TGTGCCAGCAGTTACAAAGGGGGCGGGACCCAGTACTTC	CASSYKGGGTQYF
TRBJ2-3	TRBV5-4	TRBD2	-	TGTGCCAGCAGCCTAAAGGGGAGCGGGGGTACGCAGTATTTT	CASSLKGSGGTQYF
TRBJ1-2	TRBV10-3	-	-	TGTGCCATCAGTGCCGGGACCCAACGCGACTATGGCTACACCTTC	CAISAGTQRDYGYTF
TRBJ2-5	TRBV29-1	TRBD2	-	TGCAGCGTTGAGAGAGCGGGGGGTAACCAAGAGACCCAGTACTTC	CSVERAGGNQETQYF
TRBJ2-7	TRBV7-2	-	-	TGTGCCAGCAGCTTAAATCGGGGATCCTACGAGCAGTACTTC	CASSLNRGSYEQYF
TRBJ1-5	TRBV6-2/TRBV6-3	-	-	TGTGCCAGCAGTTACTCGATCTCAGGGAATGGTCAGCCCCAGCATTTT	CASSYSISGNGQPQHF
TRBJ2-4	TRBV28	-	-	TGTGCCAGCAGTTTAGGGCTTTTGGGTCCGGGGGCCCGCCCGAACATTCAGTACTTC	CASSLGLLGPGARPNIQYF
TRBJ1-5	TRBV28	-	-	TGTGCCAGCAGCCCCCCCGGGACGGGGGCTATAAATCAGCCCCAGCATTTT	CASSPPGTGAINQPQHF
TRBJ1-6	TRBV9	-	few	TGTGCCAGCAGCGTCGAGGGGATTATGAGGGCTGCACCCCTCCACTTT	CASSVEGIMRAAPLHF
TRBJ1-2	TRBV28	-	-	TGTGCCAGCAGTTCCCCCCAGGGGCTAGGCTATGGCTACACCTTC	CASSSPQGLGYGYTF